This entry lists 16 T cell receptor beta chains sequenced from one sample in a study of T-cell reconstitution after alpha-beta-depleted transplantation in children. Unique molecular identifiers were incorporated when the TCRbeta library was constructed. TCRdb reanalysed the PCR reads using MiXCR and keeps one entry per CDR3 protein. Among a few hundred thousand distinct CDR3 sequences listed, about 24% were seen once. The specimen was PBMCs, mostly from graft donor cells, collected 360 days after TCRalphabeta/CD19-depleted stem cell transplant. Receptors were obtained from a female patient aged 2-9 years who had a stem cell transplant for congenital amegakaryocytic thrombocytopenia, so the T cells may come from the graft donor.

V is TRBV30 and J is TRBJ2-1; TRBD1 aligns across 10 bases. Trimming cost V 1 base and J 9 bases; bases outside gene matches: 12. CDR1 and CDR2 from the germline V gene are GTSNPN and SVGIG (reference sequence). There are 16 residues in the CDR3. The CDR3 is CAWSALQDRGWGEQFF. The CDR3, as DNA: TGTGCCTGGAGTGCCCTACAGGACAGGGGGTGGGGTGAGCAGTTCTTC.

This clonotype was counted ten times or more. The chain recombines TRBV12-3 or TRBV12-4 with TRBJ1-2; D is perhaps TRBD1 (5 bases). Trimming removed 2 bases at V and 6 bases at J, with 13 bases between. This CDR3 has 14 amino acids. This CDR3 reads CASSLRGLTNGYTF. In DNA form, the CDR3 reads TGTGCCAGCAGTTTAAGGGGCCTTACCAATGGCTACACCTTC.

A few counts support this clonotype. The V gene is TRBV2, the J gene TRBJ2-2; 9 bases map to TRBD2. Germline values: CDR1 SNHLY, CDR2 FYNNEI. The CDR3 extends over 15 amino acids. Losses at the gene ends were 3 bases for V and 5 bases for J; bases not matched to a gene: 4. CDR3 loop: CASSEGGGATGELFF. Written as DNA, the CDR3 is TGTGCCAGCAGTGAGGGCGGGGGGGCAACCGGGGAGCTGTTTTTT. The whole variable domain, remainder taken from reference TRBV2 and TRBJ2-2, is EPEVTQTPSHQVTQMGQEVILRCVPISNHLYFYWYRQILGQKVEFLVSFYNNEISEKSEIFDDQFSVERPDGSNFTLKIRSTKLEDSAMYFCASSEGGGATGELFFGEGSRLTVL.

This clonotype turned up a few times. V and J are TRBV5-1 and TRBJ2-1; 7 nucleotides match TRBD2. There are 14 residues in the CDR3. V gave up 9 bases and J gave up 2 bases; unmatched junction bases: 8. CDR1 is SGHRS, CDR2 YFSETQ, per germline. The CDR3 spells CATPPGLPYNEQFF. The CDR3 bases are TGCGCCACCCCTCCGGGACTACCCTACAATGAGCAGTTCTTC.

There are a few counts of this clonotype. The chain joins TRBV15 to TRBJ2-5, with D perhaps TRBD1 (6 bases). CDR3 length: 15 amino acids. The ends were cut back, 0 bases at V and 6 bases at J, with 14 bases in the middle. Germline assignment: CDR1 LNHNV and CDR2 YYDKDF (reference sequence). The CDR3 nucleotides are TGTGCCACCAGCAGAGATCCCCAGGGGCGAAAGACCCAGTACTTC. Its protein product is CATSRDPQGRKTQYF.

V gene TRBV11-2 combines with J gene TRBJ2-3, with D hard to call. Germline loops: CDR1 SGHAT, CDR2 FQNNGV. V lost 5 bases and J lost 8, with 8 bases in between. The CDR3 extends over 11 amino acids. This CDR3 is CASSGEITQYF. As DNA, the CDR3 is TGTGCCAGCAGCGGTGAGATTACGCAGTATTTT.

Sample share makes this clonotype medium-sized (0.01 to 0.1%). The rearrangement uses TRBV4-1 and TRBJ2-7; possibly TRBD1 or TRBD2 for D (5 bases each). This CDR3 has 14 residues. Germline values: CDR1 MGHRA, CDR2 YSYEKL. Trimming removed 0 bases from V and 3 bases from J, with 9 bases in between. CDR3 protein: CASSQDFGGYEQYF. The DNA of the CDR3 is TGCGCCAGCAGCCAAGATTTTGGGGGCTACGAGCAGTACTTC.

This clonotype was detected only a few times. V gene TRBV6-6 combines with J gene TRBJ2-1; D is uncertain. This CDR3 is built from 12 residues. V was cut by 2 bases and J by 7 bases, with 6 bases left in between. The germline V gene encodes CDR1 MNHNY and CDR2 SVGAGI (reference sequence). CDR3 DNA sequence: TGTGCCAGCAGTTACATTGAAAATGAGCAGTTCTTC. It yields the protein CASSYIENEQFF.

The J gene is TRBJ1-5, the V gene TRBV20-1, with 10 bases matching TRBD1. Germline V gene lookup returns CDR1 DFQATT and CDR2 SNEGSKA (reference sequence). The V segment lost 3 bases and the J segment 6 bases; nucleotides outside the gene matches: 5. The CDR3 length is 14 residues. This CDR3 reads CSARPGQGTQPQHF. Here the CDR3 DNA reads TGCAGTGCTAGGCCGGGACAGGGGACTCAGCCCCAGCATTTT.

In its sample, this clonotype was seen a few times. The chain has TRBV18 and TRBJ2-1, with 12 bases fitting TRBD2. CDR3 length: 17 residues. The V segment lost 0 bases and the J segment 7 bases; nucleotides outside the gene matches: 7. Germline V gives CDR1 KGHSH, CDR2 LQKENI. This CDR3 is CASSPPASGRVRNEQFF. CDR3 coding DNA: TGTGCCAGCTCACCACCGGCTAGCGGGAGGGTTAGGAATGAGCAGTTCTTC.

The V gene is TRBV5-6, the J gene TRBJ1-6; 9 bases match TRBD1. The CDR3 is made up of 15 amino acids. Germline trimming cut 1 base from V and 7 bases from J; bases unmatched to any gene: 3. Germline V lookup: CDR1 SGHDT, CDR2 YYEEEE. The CDR3 nucleotides are TGTGCCAGCAGCTTGTGGACAGGGGAAAATTCACCCCTCCACTTT. Translation gives CASSLWTGENSPLHF.

This clonotype was observed a few times. The V call is TRBV12-3 or TRBV12-4, the J call TRBJ2-7, with TRBD2 matching 9 bases. Germline trimming cut 3 bases from V and 5 bases from J; bases unmatched to any gene: 11. CDR3 length equals 16 residues. CDR3 bases: TGTGCCAGCAGTTTTATCAGCGGGAGGCTCGAACACGAGCAGTACTTC. Translation: CASSFISGRLEHEQYF.

This chain connects TRBV7-9 to TRBJ2-7; 7 nucleotides line up with TRBD1. Germline-derived CDR1 and CDR2 are SEHNR and FQNEAQ (reference sequence). The CDR3 has 16 residues. The V gene end was trimmed by 0 bases and the J gene end by 2 bases; junction bases not matched to a gene: 7. CDR3 amino acids: CASSLAVGTDTYEQYF. As DNA, the CDR3 is TGTGCCAGCAGCTTAGCCGTCGGGACAGATACCTACGAGCAGTACTTC. Full variable domain (missing parts from reference TRBV7-9 and TRBJ2-7): DTGVSQNPRHKITKRGQNVTFRCDPISEHNRLYWYRQTLGQGPEFLTYFQNEAQLEKSRLLSDRFSAERPKGSFSTLEIQRTEQGDSAMYLCASSLAVGTDTYEQYFGPGTRLTVT.

This chain links TRBV7-2 with TRBJ2-1; 9 bases are shared with TRBD2. Looked up from germline, CDR1 is SGHTA and CDR2 is FQGNSA. This CDR3 spans 15 amino acids. The V and J ends lost 3 bases and 3 bases, in that order; junction bases with no gene match: 3. The CDR3 loop is CASSFGREGYNEQFF. CDR3 coding DNA: TGTGCCAGCAGCTTTGGGCGGGAGGGCTACAATGAGCAGTTCTTC.

The rearrangement uses TRBV18 and TRBJ1-1; D gene unclear. V was pared by 6 bases and J by 0 bases, with 23 bases between. CDR3 length: 18 residues. Looked up from germline, CDR1 is KGHSH and CDR2 is LQKENI. CDR3 nucleotides: TGTGCCAGCTCCCCTTATATCGGGATCTCCCGGATGAACACTGAAGCTTTCTTT. It codes for CASSPYIGISRMNTEAFF.

This clonotype was seen many times. The V gene is TRBV11-2, the J gene TRBJ2-3; maybe TRBD1 (7 bases). CDR1 is SGHAT and CDR2 is FQNNGV in the germline V gene. This CDR3 contains 14 residues. The V and J ends lost 6 bases and 1 base respectively, with 11 bases between them. The CDR3: CASSPRGGTDTQYF. The DNA for the CDR3 is TGTGCCAGCAGTCCCAGGGGGGGCACAGATACGCAGTATTTT.